These 20 T cell receptor beta chains were all obtained from the same sample, sequenced in a study of cytomegalovirus exposure and HLA in healthy donors. Use of 60 Vbeta and 13 Jbeta primers characterized the PCR. Using immunoSEQ multiplex PCR, the repertoire was profiled, and TCRdb retains in-frame clones only, with some absent. The sample lists approximately 160,000 clones, over 70% seen once, with 1% to 1.5% in the top ten. The sequencing input was PBMCs. The receptors originated from a man aged 45-65 years in good health and CMV-seropositive.

This clone was picked up a small number of times. This chain links TRBV5-6 with TRBJ1-1; weak D call: TRBD1 (5 bases). The CDR3 runs 13 residues. Trimming cost V 2 bases and J 4 bases, with 9 bases left between them. CDR1 is SGHDT and CDR2 is YYEEEE in the germline V gene. CDR3 nucleotides: TGTGCCAGCAGCTTAAGGCAGGGCACTGAAGCTTTCTTT. It specifies CASSLRQGTEAFF.

As for this clone: The same CDR3 also results from other DNA sequences found in this sample. The chain combines TRBV28 with TRBJ1-2, with D unresolved. The CDR3 runs to 12 residues. Germline CDR1 is MDHEN and CDR2 is SYDVKM. The ends were cut back, 3 bases at V and 8 bases at J, with 10 bases in the middle. CDR3 nucleotide sequence: TGTGCCAGCAGTTTCGGCCGGGGAGGCTACACCTTC. Amino acid sequence: CASSFGRGGYTF.

This chain connects TRBV5-1 to TRBJ2-6; 7 nucleotides align to TRBD1. Germline V gives CDR1 SGHRS, CDR2 YFSETQ. The CDR3 length is 17 residues. V was pared by 4 bases and J by 0 bases, with 7 bases of the junction left unmatched. CDR3 in amino acids: CASSIPTGSSGANVLTF. DNA for the CDR3: TGCGCCAGCAGCATACCGACAGGGAGCTCTGGGGCCAACGTCCTGACTTTC.

V is TRBV6-5 and J is TRBJ1-6; a possible D gene is TRBD1 (5 bases). This CDR3 has 16 amino acids. Trimming pared 0 bases from V and 1 base from J, leaving 7 bases between. The germline CDR1 and CDR2 sequences are MNHEY and SVGAGI. The CDR3 sequence is CASSYSRASYNSPLHF. The DNA of the CDR3 is TGTGCCAGCAGTTACTCCAGGGCGTCCTATAATTCACCCCTCCACTTT.

V is TRBV7-9 and J is TRBJ2-3, with 8 bases identical to TRBD1. The ends lost 7 bases at V and 5 bases at J; junction bases unmatched: 11. The CDR3 contains 15 residues. Germline lookup yields CDR1 SEHNR and CDR2 FQNEAQ (reference sequence). The CDR3 loop reads CASNPPRGRKDTQYF. CDR3 DNA sequence: TGTGCCAGCAACCCACCCAGGGGGCGCAAAGATACGCAGTATTTT.

The rearrangement links TRBV30 to TRBJ1-2, with 9 bases that match TRBD1. Per the germline V gene, CDR1 is GTSNPN and CDR2 is SVGIG (reference sequence). With V trimmed by 3 bases and J by 6 bases, 5 bases remained unmatched. The CDR3 is made up of 13 amino acids. This chain's CDR3 is CAWSEGQGHGYTF. CDR3 nucleotide sequence: TGTGCCTGGAGCGAGGGACAGGGTCATGGCTACACCTTC.

The table lists this clone with a count of one. The chain carries TRBV9 and TRBJ2-5; D uncertain. The CDR3 runs to 13 residues. V lost 3 bases to trimming and J lost 0 bases, with 6 bases between them. The germline V gene encodes CDR1 SGDLS and CDR2 YYNGEE. For the CDR3, the DNA is TGTGCCAGCAGCGGAACGGACCAAGAGACCCAGTACTTC. It translates to CASSGTDQETQYF.

This chain's CDR3 is CASSQDTTAYEQYF. The CDR3 DNA reads TGCGCCAGCAGCCAAGATACAACCGCCTACGAGCAGTACTTC. V is TRBV4-1 and J is TRBJ2-7, with D uncertain. Trimming cost V 0 bases and J 2 bases, with 8 bases left between them. The CDR3 spans 14 residues. CDR1 and CDR2 from the germline V gene are MGHRA and YSYEKL.

A few counts support this clone. J is TRBJ1-4 and V is TRBV15; D unresolved. Germline V gene sequence: CDR1 LNHNV, CDR2 YYDKDF (reference sequence). The CDR3 is 13 residues long. V lost 0 bases, J lost 5 bases, and 4 bases lay in between. The DNA of the CDR3 is TGTGCCACCAGCAGAGATCTCAATGAAAAACTGTTTTTT. Its translation is CATSRDLNEKLFF. Full variable domain (remainder filled in from reference TRBV15 and TRBJ1-4): DAMVIQNPRYQVTQFGKPVTLSCSQTLNHNVMYWYQQKSSQAPKLLFHYYDKDFNNEADTPDNFQSRRPNTSFCFLDIRSPGLGDTAMYLCATSRDLNEKLFFGSGTQLSVL.

This chain uses TRBV5-5 with TRBJ2-7; 8 bases match TRBD2. Germline V gene sequence: CDR1 SGHKS, CDR2 YYEKEE (reference sequence). V gave up 6 bases and J gave up 2 bases; unmatched junction bases: 7. The CDR3 length is 14 residues. The CDR3 DNA sequence: TGTGCCAGCACCACGGGGGGGGTCCCCTACGAGCAGTACTTC. It yields the protein CASTTGGVPYEQYF.

The V gene is TRBV7-2, the J gene TRBJ1-1; 8 bases fit TRBD1. From germline, CDR1 is SGHTA and CDR2 FQGNSA. The CDR3 length is 15 residues. The V segment lost 4 bases and the J segment 4 bases; nucleotides outside the gene matches: 8. The CDR3 is CASSYTGGPGTEAFF. CDR3 coding DNA: TGTGCCAGCAGCTACACAGGGGGACCGGGCACTGAAGCTTTCTTT.

The chain recombines TRBV5-1 with TRBJ1-4, with D uncertain. The CDR3 spans 13 residues. Germline V gene data show CDR1 as SGHRS and CDR2 as YFSETQ. Trimming took off 0 bases at V and 4 bases at J, with 4 bases between the two ends. This CDR3 reads CASSLAVNEKLFF. In nucleotides, the CDR3 is TGCGCCAGCAGCTTGGCAGTTAATGAAAAACTGTTTTTT.

The chain carries TRBV9 and TRBJ2-3; 9 positions match TRBD1. CDR1 is SGDLS, CDR2 YYNGEE, per germline. V lost 2 bases, J lost 3 bases, and 4 bases stayed unmatched. The CDR3 has 15 amino acids. The CDR3 sequence is CASSVQQGATDTQYF. The CDR3 DNA reads TGTGCCAGCAGCGTCCAACAGGGGGCTACAGATACGCAGTATTTT.

This rearrangement joins TRBV7-2 to TRBJ2-1, with 11 bases fitting TRBD2. The V gene end was trimmed by 1 base and the J gene end by 10 bases; junction bases not matched to a gene: 6. The CDR3 covers 15 residues. Germline CDR1 reads SGHTA; CDR2 reads FQGNSA. CDR3 in amino acids: CASSLDGLAGGEQFF. The CDR3 nucleotides read TGTGCCAGCAGCTTAGATGGACTAGCGGGCGGAGAGCAGTTCTTC.

The chain links TRBV13 to TRBJ2-7, with D tentatively TRBD1 (5 bases). The CDR3 loop spans 14 amino acids. Germline V gives CDR1 PRHDT, CDR2 FYEKMQ (reference sequence). V lost 2 bases to trimming and J lost 0 bases, with 8 bases between them. In nucleotides, the CDR3 is TGTGCCAGCAGCTTAAGGGGTCGCTCCTACGAGCAGTACTTC. Its translation: CASSLRGRSYEQYF. The variable domain in full, with the rest retrieved from reference TRBV13 and TRBJ2-7, is AAGVIQSPRHLIKEKRETATLKCYPIPRHDTVYWYQQGPGQDPQFLISFYEKMQSDKGSIPDRFSAQQFSDYHSELNMSSLELGDSALYFCASSLRGRSYEQYFGPGTRLTVT.

V and J are TRBV29-1 and TRBJ2-5, with 7 bases aligning to TRBD1. V dropped 8 bases and J dropped 5; count of bases not matched to a gene: 14. Germline CDR1 and CDR2: SQVTM and ANQGSEA. This CDR3 has 14 residues. CDR3 loop: CSTVDEGQSETQYF. CDR3 nucleotide sequence: TGCAGCACGGTCGACGAGGGACAGTCCGAGACCCAGTACTTC.

The chain employs TRBV7-2 and TRBJ1-5; possible D gene TRBD1, 6 bases. Germline V lookup: CDR1 SGHTA, CDR2 FQGNSA. The CDR3 contains 13 residues. V lost 5 bases and J 7 bases, leaving 12 bases between the germline ends. CDR3 DNA sequence: TGTGCCAGCAGCCTGAGGACAGAACAGCCCCAGCATTTT. Protein: CASSLRTEQPQHF.

The chain is built from TRBV6-5 and TRBJ1-2; weak D call: TRBD1 (5 bases). Germline V CDR1 and CDR2: MNHEY, SVGAGI. With 2 bases removed from V and 7 bases from J, the gap between germline ends came to 11 bases. The CDR3 sequence is 13 residues long. The CDR3 loop is CASSYGYRFGYTF. CDR3 bases: TGTGCCAGCAGTTACGGGTACAGGTTTGGCTACACCTTC.

J is TRBJ2-3 and V is TRBV11-2; no reliable D call. This CDR3 is 12 amino acids long. Trimming stripped 6 bases from V and 2 bases from J, with 6 bases between. The germline V gene has CDR1 SGHAT and CDR2 FQNNGV. This CDR3 is CASSALTDTQYF. The CDR3 nucleotides read TGTGCCAGCAGTGCACTCACAGATACGCAGTATTTT.

This chain links TRBV12-5 with TRBJ2-3, with TRBD1 matching 7 bases. With V trimmed by 6 bases and J by 3 bases, 6 bases remained unmatched. CDR1 and CDR2 (germline): LGHNT, FRNRAP. This CDR3 has 14 amino acids. CDR3 in amino acids: CASGKGAGTDTQYF. CDR3 sequence (DNA): TGTGCTAGTGGGAAGGGGGCCGGGACAGATACGCAGTATTTT.